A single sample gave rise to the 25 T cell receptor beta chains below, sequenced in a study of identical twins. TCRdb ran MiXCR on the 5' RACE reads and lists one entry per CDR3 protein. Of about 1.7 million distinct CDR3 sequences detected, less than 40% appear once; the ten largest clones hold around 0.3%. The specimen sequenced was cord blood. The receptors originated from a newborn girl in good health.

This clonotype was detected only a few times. The CDR3 protein is CSARERDNYGYTF. The CDR3 region has the DNA TGCAGTGCTAGAGAGAGAGACAACTATGGCTACACCTTC. The rearrangement joins TRBV20-1 to TRBJ1-2; D unresolved. V was clipped by 0 bases and J by 2 bases, with 7 bases between them. The CDR3 has 13 residues. The V gene's germline CDR1 is DFQATT and CDR2 SNEGSKA (reference sequence).

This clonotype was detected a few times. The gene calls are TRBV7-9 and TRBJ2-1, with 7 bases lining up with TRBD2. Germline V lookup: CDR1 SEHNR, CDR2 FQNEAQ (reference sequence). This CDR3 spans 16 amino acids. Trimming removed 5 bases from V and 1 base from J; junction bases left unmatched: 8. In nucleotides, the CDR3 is TGTGCCAGCAGCCAGATTAGCGGGTCGTCCTACAATGAGCAGTTCTTC. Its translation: CASSQISGSSYNEQFF.

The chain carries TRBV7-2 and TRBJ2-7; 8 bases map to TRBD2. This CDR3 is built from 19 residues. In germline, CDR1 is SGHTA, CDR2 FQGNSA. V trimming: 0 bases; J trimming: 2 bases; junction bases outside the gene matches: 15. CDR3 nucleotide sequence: TGTGCCAGCAGCTTAGCGAATCGTCTAGCGGGCATAATCACCTACGAGCAGTACTTC. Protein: CASSLANRLAGIITYEQYF.

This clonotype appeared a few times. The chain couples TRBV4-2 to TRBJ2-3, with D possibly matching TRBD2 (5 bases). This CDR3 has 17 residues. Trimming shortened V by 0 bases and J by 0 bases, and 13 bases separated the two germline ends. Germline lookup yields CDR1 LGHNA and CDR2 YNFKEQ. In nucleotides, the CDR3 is TGTGCCAGCAGCCAAGATCAACGGCGGGCTAGCACAGATACGCAGTATTTT. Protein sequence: CASSQDQRRASTDTQYF.

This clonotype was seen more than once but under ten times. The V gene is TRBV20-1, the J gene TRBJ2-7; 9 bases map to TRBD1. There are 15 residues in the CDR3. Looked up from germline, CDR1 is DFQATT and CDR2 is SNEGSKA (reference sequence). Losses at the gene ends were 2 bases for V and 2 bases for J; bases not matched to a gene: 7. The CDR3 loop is CSARIRGQGTYEQYF. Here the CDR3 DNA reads TGCAGTGCTAGAATCCGGGGACAGGGAACCTACGAGCAGTACTTC.

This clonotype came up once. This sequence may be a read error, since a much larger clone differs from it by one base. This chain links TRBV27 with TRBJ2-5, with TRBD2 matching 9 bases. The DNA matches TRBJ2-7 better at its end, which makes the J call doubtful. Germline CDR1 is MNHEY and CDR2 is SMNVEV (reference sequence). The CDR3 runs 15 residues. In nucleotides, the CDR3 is TGTGCCAGCAGTCGGAGACTAGCGGAACACTACGAGCAGTACTTC. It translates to CASSRRLAEHYEQYF.

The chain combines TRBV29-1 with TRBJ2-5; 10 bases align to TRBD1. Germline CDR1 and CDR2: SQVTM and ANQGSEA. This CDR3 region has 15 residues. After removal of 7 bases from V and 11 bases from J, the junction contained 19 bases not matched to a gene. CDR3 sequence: CSAWVGQGPNSGQYF. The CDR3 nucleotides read TGCAGCGCCTGGGTGGGACAGGGGCCCAACAGTGGTCAGTACTTC.

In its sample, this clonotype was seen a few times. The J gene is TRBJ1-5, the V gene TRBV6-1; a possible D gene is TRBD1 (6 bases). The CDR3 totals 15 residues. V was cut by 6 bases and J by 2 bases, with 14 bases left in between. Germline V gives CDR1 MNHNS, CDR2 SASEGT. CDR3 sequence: CASSGQGSGNQPQHF. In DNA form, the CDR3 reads TGTGCCAGCAGCGGGCAGGGGAGTGGCAATCAGCCCCAGCATTTT.

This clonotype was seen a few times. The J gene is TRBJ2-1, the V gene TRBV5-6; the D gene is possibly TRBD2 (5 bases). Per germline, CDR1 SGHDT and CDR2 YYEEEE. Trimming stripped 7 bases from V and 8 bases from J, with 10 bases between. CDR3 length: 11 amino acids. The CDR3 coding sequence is TGTGCCAGCGGGAGTCTCGATGAGCAGTTCTTC. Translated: CASGSLDEQFF.

This chain's CDR3 is CASSQGRQSRYTGELFF. DNA for the CDR3: TGTGCCAGCAGCCAAGGCAGACAGTCGCGATACACCGGGGAGCTGTTTTTT. This chain connects TRBV14 to TRBJ2-2; tentative D call: TRBD1 (5 bases). The CDR3 is 17 residues long. The ends were cut back, 1 base at V and 3 bases at J, with 15 bases in the middle. Germline V gene sequence: CDR1 SGHDN, CDR2 FVKESK.

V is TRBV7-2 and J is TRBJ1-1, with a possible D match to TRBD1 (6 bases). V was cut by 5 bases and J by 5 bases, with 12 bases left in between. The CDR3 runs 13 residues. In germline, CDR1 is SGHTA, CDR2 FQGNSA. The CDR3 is CASSSHRATEAFF. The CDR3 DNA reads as TGTGCCAGCAGCAGCCACAGGGCAACTGAAGCTTTCTTT.

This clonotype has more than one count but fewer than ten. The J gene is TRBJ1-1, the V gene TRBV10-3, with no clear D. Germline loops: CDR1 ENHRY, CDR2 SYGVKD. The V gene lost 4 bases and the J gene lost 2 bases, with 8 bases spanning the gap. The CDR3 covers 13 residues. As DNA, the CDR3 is TGTGCCATCAGTGGTGACGGCAACACTGAAGCTTTCTTT. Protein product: CAISGDGNTEAFF.

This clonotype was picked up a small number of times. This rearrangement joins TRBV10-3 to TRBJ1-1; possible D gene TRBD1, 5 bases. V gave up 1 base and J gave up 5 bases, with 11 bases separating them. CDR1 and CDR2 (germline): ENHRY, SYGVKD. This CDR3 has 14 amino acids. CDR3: CAISEWGGGTEAFF. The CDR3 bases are TGTGCCATCAGTGAGTGGGGGGGAGGGACTGAAGCTTTCTTT.

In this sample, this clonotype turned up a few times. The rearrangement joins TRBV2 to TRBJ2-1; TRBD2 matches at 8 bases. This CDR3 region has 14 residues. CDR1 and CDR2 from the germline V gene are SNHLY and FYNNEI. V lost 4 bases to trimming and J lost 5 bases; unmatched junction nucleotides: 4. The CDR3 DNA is TGTGCCAGCAGTGGGACTAGCAGGGACAATGAGCAGTTCTTC. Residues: CASSGTSRDNEQFF.

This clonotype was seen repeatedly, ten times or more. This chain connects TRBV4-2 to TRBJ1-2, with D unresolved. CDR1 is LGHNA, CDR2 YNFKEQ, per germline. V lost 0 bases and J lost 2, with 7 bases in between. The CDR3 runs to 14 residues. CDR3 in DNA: TGTGCCAGCAGCCAAGACACTTTAAACTATGGCTACACCTTC. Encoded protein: CASSQDTLNYGYTF.

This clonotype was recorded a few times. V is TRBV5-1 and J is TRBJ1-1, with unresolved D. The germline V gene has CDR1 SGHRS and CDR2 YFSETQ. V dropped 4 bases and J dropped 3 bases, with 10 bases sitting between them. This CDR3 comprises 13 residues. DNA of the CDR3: TGCGCCAGCAGCGTACTTACGGACACTGAAGCTTTCTTT. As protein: CASSVLTDTEAFF.

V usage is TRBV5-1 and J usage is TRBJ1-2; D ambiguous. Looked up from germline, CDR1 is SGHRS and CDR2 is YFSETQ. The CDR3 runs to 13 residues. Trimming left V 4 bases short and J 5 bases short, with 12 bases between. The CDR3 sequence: CASSPASEYGYTF. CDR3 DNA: TGCGCCAGCAGCCCGGCCTCTGAATATGGCTACACCTTC.

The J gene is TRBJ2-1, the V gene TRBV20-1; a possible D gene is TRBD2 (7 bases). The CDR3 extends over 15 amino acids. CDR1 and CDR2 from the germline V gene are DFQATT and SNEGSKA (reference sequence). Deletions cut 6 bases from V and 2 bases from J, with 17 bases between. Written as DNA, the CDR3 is TGCAGTGCCCACCGGCGCGGGGGCCCCTACAATGAGCAGTTCTTC. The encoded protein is CSAHRRGGPYNEQFF.

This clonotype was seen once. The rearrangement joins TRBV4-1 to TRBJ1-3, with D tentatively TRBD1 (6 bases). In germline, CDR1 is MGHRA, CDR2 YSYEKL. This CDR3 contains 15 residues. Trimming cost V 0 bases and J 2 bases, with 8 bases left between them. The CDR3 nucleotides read TGCGCCAGCAGCCAAGATAGGGGGACTGGAAACACCATATATTTT. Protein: CASSQDRGTGNTIYF.

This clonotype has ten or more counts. The CDR3 nucleotides read TGTGCCACCGGGACAGGGGGCTACGAGCAGTACTTC. Translation gives CATGTGGYEQYF. V usage is TRBV10-3 and J usage is TRBJ2-7, with TRBD1 identical over 11 bases. V gave up 10 bases and J gave up 3 bases; unmatched junction bases: 2. From germline, CDR1 is ENHRY and CDR2 SYGVKD. The CDR3 loop spans 12 amino acids.

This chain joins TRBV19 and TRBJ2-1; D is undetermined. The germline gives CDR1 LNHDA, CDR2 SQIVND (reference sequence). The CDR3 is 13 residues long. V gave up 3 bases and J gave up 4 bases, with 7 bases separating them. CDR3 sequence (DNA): TGTGCCAGTAGTATCCGGGTATACAATGAGCAGTTCTTC. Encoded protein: CASSIRVYNEQFF.

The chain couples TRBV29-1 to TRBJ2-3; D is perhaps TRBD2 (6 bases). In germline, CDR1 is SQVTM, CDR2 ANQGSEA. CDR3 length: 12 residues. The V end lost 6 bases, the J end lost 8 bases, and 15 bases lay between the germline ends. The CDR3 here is CSVWAGRGTQYF. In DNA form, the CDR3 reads TGCAGCGTATGGGCGGGGCGGGGTACGCAGTATTTT.

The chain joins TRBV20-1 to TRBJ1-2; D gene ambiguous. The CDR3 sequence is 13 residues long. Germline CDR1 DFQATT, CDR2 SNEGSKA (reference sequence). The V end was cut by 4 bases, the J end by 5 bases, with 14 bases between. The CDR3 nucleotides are TGCAGTGCTAACTTAGTCGCAGAATATGGCTACACCTTC. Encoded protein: CSANLVAEYGYTF.

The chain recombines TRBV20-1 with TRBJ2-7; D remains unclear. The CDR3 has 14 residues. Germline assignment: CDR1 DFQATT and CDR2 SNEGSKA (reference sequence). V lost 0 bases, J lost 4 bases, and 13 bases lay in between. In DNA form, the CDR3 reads TGCAGTGCTAGAGACCGTCTCAGCCTATACGAGCAGTACTTC. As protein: CSARDRLSLYEQYF.

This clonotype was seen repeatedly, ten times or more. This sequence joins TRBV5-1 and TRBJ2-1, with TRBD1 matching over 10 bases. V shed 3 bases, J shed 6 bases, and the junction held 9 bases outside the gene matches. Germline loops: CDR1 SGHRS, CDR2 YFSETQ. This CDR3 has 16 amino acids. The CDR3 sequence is CASSSPGTGVLNEQFF. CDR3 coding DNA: TGCGCCAGCAGCTCCCCCGGGACAGGGGTACTCAATGAGCAGTTCTTC.